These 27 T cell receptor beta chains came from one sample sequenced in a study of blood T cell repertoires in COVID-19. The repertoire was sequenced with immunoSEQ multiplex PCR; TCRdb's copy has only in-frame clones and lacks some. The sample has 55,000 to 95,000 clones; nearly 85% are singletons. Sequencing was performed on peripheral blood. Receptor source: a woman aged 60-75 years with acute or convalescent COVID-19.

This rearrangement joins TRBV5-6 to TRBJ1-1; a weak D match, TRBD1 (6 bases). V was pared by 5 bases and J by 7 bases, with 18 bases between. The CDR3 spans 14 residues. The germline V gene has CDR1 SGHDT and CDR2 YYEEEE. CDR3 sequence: CASSLRGGRGEAFF. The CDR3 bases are TGTGCCAGCAGTCTCAGGGGCGGCCGGGGTGAAGCTTTCTTT.

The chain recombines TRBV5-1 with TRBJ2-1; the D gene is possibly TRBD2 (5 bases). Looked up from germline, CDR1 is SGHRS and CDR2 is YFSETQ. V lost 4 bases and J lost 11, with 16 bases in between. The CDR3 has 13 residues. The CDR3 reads CASSPELVPQQFF. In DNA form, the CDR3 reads TGCGCCAGCAGCCCGGAACTAGTCCCGCAGCAGTTCTTC.

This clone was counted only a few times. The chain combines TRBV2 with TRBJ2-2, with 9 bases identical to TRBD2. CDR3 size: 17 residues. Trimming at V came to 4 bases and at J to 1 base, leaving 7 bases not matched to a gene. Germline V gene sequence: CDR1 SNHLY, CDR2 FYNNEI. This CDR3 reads CASSGGSGGRNTGELFF. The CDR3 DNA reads TGTGCCAGCAGTGGCGGTAGCGGGGGTAGGAACACCGGGGAGCTGTTTTTT. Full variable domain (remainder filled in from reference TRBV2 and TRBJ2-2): EPEVTQTPSHQVTQMGQEVILRCVPISNHLYFYWYRQILGQKVEFLVSFYNNEISEKSEIFDDQFSVERPDGSNFTLKIRSTKLEDSAMYFCASSGGSGGRNTGELFFGEGSRLTVL.

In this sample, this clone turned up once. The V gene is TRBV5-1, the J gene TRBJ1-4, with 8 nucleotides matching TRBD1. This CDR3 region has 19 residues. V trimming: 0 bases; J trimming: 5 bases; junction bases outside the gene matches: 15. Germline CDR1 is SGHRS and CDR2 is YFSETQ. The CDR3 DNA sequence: TGCGCCAGCAGCTTGGTGGGGACAGGTGTTGATGCCCCAAATGAAAAACTGTTTTTT. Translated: CASSLVGTGVDAPNEKLFF.

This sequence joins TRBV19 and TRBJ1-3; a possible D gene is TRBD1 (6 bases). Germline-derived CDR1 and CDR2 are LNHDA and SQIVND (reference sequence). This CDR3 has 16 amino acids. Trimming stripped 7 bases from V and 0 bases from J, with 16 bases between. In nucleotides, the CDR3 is TGTGCCAGTACTCGTGGACAGTTTTTCTCTGGAAACACCATATATTTT. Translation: CASTRGQFFSGNTIYF.

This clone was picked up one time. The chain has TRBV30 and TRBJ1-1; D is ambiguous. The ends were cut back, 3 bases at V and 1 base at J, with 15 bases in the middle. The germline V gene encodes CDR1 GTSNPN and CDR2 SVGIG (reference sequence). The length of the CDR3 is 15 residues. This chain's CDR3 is CAWSPLLIANTEAFF. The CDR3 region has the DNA TGTGCCTGGAGCCCTTTACTAATCGCGAACACTGAAGCTTTCTTT.

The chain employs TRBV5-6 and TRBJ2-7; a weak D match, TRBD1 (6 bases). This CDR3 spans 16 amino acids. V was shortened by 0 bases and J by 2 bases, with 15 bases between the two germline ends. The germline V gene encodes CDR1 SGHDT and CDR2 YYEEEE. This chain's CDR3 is CASSLGYGQSTYEQYF. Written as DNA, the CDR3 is TGTGCCAGCAGCTTGGGTTACGGACAGAGCACCTACGAGCAGTACTTC.

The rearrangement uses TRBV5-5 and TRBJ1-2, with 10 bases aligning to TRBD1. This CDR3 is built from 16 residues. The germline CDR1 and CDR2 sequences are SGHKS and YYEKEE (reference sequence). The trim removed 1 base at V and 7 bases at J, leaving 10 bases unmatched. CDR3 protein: CASSLSWTGGVGGYTF. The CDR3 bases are TGTGCCAGCAGCTTGAGCTGGACAGGGGGTGTTGGTGGCTACACCTTC.

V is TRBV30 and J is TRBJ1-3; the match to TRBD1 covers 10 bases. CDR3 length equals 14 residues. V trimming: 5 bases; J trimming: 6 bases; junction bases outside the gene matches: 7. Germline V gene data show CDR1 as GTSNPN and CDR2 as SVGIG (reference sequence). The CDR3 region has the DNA TGTGCCTGGGGACAGGGGGGTTCTCAAAACACCATATATTTT. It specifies CAWGQGGSQNTIYF.

CDR3 bases: TGCGCCAGCAGCATATCACAGATGATGAGCTCCTACGAGCAGTACTTC. As protein: CASSISQMMSSYEQYF. The rearrangement uses TRBV5-1 and TRBJ2-7; the D is unclear. From germline, CDR1 is SGHRS and CDR2 YFSETQ. V was trimmed by 4 bases and J by 0 bases, leaving 17 bases between them. The CDR3 loop spans 16 amino acids.

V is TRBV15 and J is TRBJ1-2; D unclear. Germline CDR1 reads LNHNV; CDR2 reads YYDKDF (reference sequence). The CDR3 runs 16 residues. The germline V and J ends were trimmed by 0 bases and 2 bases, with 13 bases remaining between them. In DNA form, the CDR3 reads TGTGCCACCAGCAGAGATCGGCAGACAATCAACTATGGCTACACCTTC. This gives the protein CATSRDRQTINYGYTF. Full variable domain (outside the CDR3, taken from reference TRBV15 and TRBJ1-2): DAMVIQNPRYQVTQFGKPVTLSCSQTLNHNVMYWYQQKSSQAPKLLFHYYDKDFNNEADTPDNFQSRRPNTSFCFLDIRSPGLGDTAMYLCATSRDRQTINYGYTFGSGTRLTVV.

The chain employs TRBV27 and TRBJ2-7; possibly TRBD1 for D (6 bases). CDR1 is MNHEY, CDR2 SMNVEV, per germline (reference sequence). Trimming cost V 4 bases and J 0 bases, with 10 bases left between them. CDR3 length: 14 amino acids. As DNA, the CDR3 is TGTGCCAGCAGTTCCTTGGACAGCTCCTACGAGCAGTACTTC. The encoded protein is CASSSLDSSYEQYF.

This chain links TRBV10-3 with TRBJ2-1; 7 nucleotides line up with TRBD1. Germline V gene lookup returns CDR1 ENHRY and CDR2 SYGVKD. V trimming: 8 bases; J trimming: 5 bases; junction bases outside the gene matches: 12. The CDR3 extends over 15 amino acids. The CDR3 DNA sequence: TGTGCCATCGCCGAGCCCCAGGGGGTTAACAATGAGCAGTTCTTC. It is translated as CAIAEPQGVNNEQFF.

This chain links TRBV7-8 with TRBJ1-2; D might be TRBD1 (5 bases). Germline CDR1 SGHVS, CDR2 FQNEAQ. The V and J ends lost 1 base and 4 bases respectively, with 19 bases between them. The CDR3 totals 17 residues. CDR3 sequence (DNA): TGTGCCAGCAGCTTAGTAGGGTCAGGGTTTTCCCCCTATGGCTACACCTTC. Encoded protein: CASSLVGSGFSPYGYTF.

For the CDR3, the DNA is TGTGCCAGCAGGGGACAGGGGGAATACGAGCAGTACTTC. This codes for CASRGQGEYEQYF. V is TRBV28 and J is TRBJ2-7, with TRBD1 matching 11 bases. V gave up 6 bases and J gave up 4 bases; unmatched junction bases: 2. This CDR3 comprises 13 residues. Per germline, CDR1 MDHEN and CDR2 SYDVKM.

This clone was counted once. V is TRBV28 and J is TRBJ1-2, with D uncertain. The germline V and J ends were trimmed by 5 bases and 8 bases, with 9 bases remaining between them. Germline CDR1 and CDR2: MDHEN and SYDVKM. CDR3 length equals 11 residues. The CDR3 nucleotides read TGTGCCAGCAGTGCTCAGGTGGGCTACACCTTC. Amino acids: CASSAQVGYTF.

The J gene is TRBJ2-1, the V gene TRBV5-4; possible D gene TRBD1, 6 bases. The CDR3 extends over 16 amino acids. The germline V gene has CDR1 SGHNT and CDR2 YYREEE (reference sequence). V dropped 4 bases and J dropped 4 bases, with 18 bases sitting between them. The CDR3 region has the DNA TGTGCCAGCAGCCAGGGGACAAGTGATATTTACAATGAGCAGTTCTTC. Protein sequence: CASSQGTSDIYNEQFF.

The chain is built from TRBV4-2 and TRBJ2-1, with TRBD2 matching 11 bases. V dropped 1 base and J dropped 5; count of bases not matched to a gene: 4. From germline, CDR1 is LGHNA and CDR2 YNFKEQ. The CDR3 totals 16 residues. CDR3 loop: CASSQVAGGLDNEQFF. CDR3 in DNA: TGTGCCAGCAGCCAAGTAGCGGGGGGGCTAGACAATGAGCAGTTCTTC.

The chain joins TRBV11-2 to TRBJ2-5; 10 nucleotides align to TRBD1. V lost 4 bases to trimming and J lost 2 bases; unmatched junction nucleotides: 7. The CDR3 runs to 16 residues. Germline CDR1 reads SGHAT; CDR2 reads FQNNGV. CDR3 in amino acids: CASSSGTGVGQETQYF. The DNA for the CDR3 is TGTGCCAGCAGCTCCGGGACAGGGGTTGGGCAAGAGACCCAGTACTTC.

CDR3 amino acids: CSASAQGQLSGNTIYF. In nucleotides, the CDR3 is TGCAGTGCTAGTGCCCAGGGACAGCTCTCTGGAAACACCATATATTTT. V usage is TRBV20-1 and J usage is TRBJ1-3; 7 bases fit TRBD1. This CDR3 region has 16 residues. Looked up from germline, CDR1 is DFQATT and CDR2 is SNEGSKA (reference sequence). The V segment lost 3 bases and the J segment 0 bases; nucleotides outside the gene matches: 8.

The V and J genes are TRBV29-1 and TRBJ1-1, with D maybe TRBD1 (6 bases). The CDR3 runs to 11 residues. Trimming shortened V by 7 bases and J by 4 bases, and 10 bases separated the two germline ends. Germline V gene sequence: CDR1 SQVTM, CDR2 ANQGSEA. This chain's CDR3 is CSAGEGTEAFF. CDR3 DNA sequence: TGCAGCGCAGGGGAGGGCACTGAAGCTTTCTTT. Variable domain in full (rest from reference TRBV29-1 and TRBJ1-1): SAVISQKPSRDICQRGTSLTIQCQVDSQVTMMFWYRQQPGQSLTLIATANQGSEATYESGFVIDKFPISRPNLTFSTLTVSNMSPEDSSIYLCSAGEGTEAFFGQGTRLTVV.

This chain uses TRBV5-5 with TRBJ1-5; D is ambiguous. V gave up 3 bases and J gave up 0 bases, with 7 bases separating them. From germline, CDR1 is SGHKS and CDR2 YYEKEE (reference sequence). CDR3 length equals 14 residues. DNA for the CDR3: TGTGCCAGCAGCTCGGACTATAGCAATCAGCCCCAGCATTTT. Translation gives CASSSDYSNQPQHF.

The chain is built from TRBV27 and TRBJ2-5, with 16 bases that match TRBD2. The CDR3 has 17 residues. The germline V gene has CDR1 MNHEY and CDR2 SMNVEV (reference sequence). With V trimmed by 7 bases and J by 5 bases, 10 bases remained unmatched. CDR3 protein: CASTSGTSGGARETQYF. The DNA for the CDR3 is TGTGCCAGCACCTCAGGGACTAGCGGGGGGGCACGCGAGACCCAGTACTTC.

The CDR3 here is CASSATGTVYEQYF. Here the CDR3 DNA reads TGTGCCAGTAGTGCCACCGGGACAGTCTACGAGCAGTACTTC. V and J are TRBV19 and TRBJ2-7; 7 bases line up with TRBD1. This CDR3 contains 14 residues. Germline-derived CDR1 and CDR2 are LNHDA and SQIVND (reference sequence). The V segment lost 5 bases and the J segment 3 bases; nucleotides outside the gene matches: 7.

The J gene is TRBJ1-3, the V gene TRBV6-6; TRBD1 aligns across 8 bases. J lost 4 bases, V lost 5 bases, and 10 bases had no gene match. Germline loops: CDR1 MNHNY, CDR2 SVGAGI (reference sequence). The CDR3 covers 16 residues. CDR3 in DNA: TGTGCCAGCAGTGCGCGACAGGGGACAAAGGGAAACACCATATATTTT. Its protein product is CASSARQGTKGNTIYF.

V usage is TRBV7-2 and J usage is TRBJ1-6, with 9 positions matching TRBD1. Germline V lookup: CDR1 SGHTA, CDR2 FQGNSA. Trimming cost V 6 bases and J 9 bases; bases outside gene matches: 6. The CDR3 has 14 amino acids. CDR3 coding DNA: TGTGCCAGCAGACCAAACAGGGGGCGTTCACCCCTCCACTTT. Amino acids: CASRPNRGRSPLHF.

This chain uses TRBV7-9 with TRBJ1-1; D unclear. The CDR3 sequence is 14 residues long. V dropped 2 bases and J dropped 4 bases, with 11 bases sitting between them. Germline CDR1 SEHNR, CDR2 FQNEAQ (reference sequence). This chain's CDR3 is CASSLSGSGTEAFF. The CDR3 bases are TGTGCCAGCAGCTTATCTGGGTCGGGCACTGAAGCTTTCTTT.